This TCR beta chain was obtained from a study of cytomegalovirus exposure and HLA in healthy donors. The germline V and J ends were trimmed by 4 bases and 3 bases, with 15 bases remaining between them. Germline V gene lookup returns CDR1 SQVTM and CDR2 ANQGSEA. The CDR3 is 14 residues long. This clone was counted between two and nine times. With 60 Vbeta and 13 Jbeta primers, the PCR was carried out. Some clones are missing from TCRdb's copy, which holds only in-frame ones; the method was immunoSEQ multiplex PCR. Among around 100,000 clones listed, 73% were seen once. The sequence derives from a middle-aged man in good health and CMV-seronegative. J is TRBJ1-1 and V is TRBV29-1; no clear D gene. The sequencing input was PBMCs. In nucleotides, the CDR3 is TGCAGCGTTGGTCCGACGCTCCGGGACACTGAAGCTTTCTTT. Its protein is CSVGPTLRDTEAFF. Looking up the rest from reference TRBV29-1 and TRBJ1-1 gives the full variable domain: SAVISQKPSRDICQRGTSLTIQCQVDSQVTMMFWYRQQPGQSLTLIATANQGSEATYESGFVIDKFPISRPNLTFSTLTVSNMSPEDSSIYLCSVGPTLRDTEAFFGQGTRLTVV.